The T cell receptor beta chain under discussion was sequenced for a study of response to subunit inactivated influenza vaccine. As to this clonotype: The antigen remains unidentified.

TCRdb recomputed calls from the RT-PCR reads with MiXCR, one row per CDR3 protein. The data contain roughly 710,000 distinct CDR3 sequences, approximately 14% of them singletons. General observations from the study: Researchers suggested that each seasonal influenza vaccination recruits few new T cells.

This sequence originates from a man over 45 who received an inactivated influenza vaccine. Sequencing was performed on PBMCs from blood, taken 14 to 15 days before vaccination.

DNA of the CDR3: TGCAGCGTTGTTGCGCAGGGTGGAACAGATACGCAGTATTTT. Amino acid sequence: CSVVAQGGTDTQYF. The chain is built from TRBV29-1 and TRBJ2-3; possible D gene TRBD1, 5 bases. The CDR3 is made up of 14 amino acids. Trimming took off 4 bases at V and 3 bases at J, with 14 bases between the two ends. Germline V gene lookup returns CDR1 SQVTM and CDR2 ANQGSEA.